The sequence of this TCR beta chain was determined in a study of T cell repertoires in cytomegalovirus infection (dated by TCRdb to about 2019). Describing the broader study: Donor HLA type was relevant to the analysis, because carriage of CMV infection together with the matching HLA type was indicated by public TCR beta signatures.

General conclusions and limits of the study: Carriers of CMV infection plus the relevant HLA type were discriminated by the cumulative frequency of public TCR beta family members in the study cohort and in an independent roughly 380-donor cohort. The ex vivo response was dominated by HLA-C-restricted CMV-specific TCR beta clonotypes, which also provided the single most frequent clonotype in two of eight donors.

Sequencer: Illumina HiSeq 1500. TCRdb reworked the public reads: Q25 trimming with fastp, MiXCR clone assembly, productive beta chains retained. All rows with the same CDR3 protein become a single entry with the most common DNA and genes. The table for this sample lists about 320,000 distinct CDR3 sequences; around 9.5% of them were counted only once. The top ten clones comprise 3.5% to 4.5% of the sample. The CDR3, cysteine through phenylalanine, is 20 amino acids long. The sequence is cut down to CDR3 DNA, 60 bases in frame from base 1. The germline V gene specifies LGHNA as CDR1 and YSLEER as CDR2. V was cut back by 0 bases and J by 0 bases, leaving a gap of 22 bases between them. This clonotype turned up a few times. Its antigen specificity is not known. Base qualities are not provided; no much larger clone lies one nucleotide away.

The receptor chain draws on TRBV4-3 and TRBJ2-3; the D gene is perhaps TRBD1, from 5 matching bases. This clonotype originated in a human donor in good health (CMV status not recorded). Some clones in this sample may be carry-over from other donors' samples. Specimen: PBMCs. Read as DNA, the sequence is TGCGCCAGCAGCCAAGAGTCCCAGGGTCGGAGTGATTCTAGCACAGATACGCAGTATTTT. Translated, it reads CASSQESQGRSDSSTDTQYF.